Listed here are 29 T cell receptor beta chains from one sample, sequenced in a study of T-cell memory formation after mild COVID-19. In TCRdb, the 5' RACE reads were re-called with MiXCR into one record per CDR3 protein. The sample contains some 120,000 distinct CDR3 sequences, roughly 15% of which appear only once. The material sequenced was PBMCs or a T cell subset sorted from them (not recorded which). The receptors here all came from an adult woman who had mild COVID-19 (a few samples of this study predate the infection). Cell type and time point are not known.

This clonotype was seen at least ten times. The chain carries TRBV12-3 or TRBV12-4 and TRBJ2-5, with D perhaps TRBD1 or TRBD2 (5 bases each). V lost 8 bases and J 9 bases, leaving 19 bases between the germline ends. This CDR3 spans 13 amino acids. The CDR3 spells CASGAGGASAQYF. The CDR3 nucleotides are TGTGCCAGCGGGGCAGGAGGAGCATCGGCCCAGTACTTC.

This clonotype was counted a few times. This rearrangement joins TRBV27 to TRBJ2-4, with no clear D. Germline V CDR1 and CDR2: MNHEY, SMNVEV (reference sequence). The CDR3 sequence is 14 residues long. Trimming took off 5 bases at V and 4 bases at J, with 12 bases between the two ends. CDR3 DNA: TGTGCCAGCAGTCACCTATCAGCGAAAAACATTCAGTACTTC. Amino acid sequence: CASSHLSAKNIQYF.

This clonotype occurred a few times. The V call is TRBV7-8, the J call TRBJ2-6; D gene uncertain. The V end lost 6 bases, the J end lost 0 bases, and 6 bases lay between the germline ends. This CDR3 region has 14 residues. Per germline, CDR1 SGHVS and CDR2 FQNEAQ. CDR3 sequence: CASSFLSGANVLTF. Written as DNA, the CDR3 is TGTGCCAGCAGTTTTCTCTCTGGGGCCAACGTCCTGACTTTC.

Only a few counts were recorded for this clonotype. The genes are TRBV24-1 and TRBJ2-2; D possibly corresponds to TRBD1 (6 bases). The CDR3 consists of 15 residues. In germline, CDR1 is KGHDR, CDR2 SFDVKD. The germline V and J ends were trimmed by 4 bases and 5 bases, with 13 bases remaining between them. CDR3 bases: TGTGCCACCAGTGACTACACAGGGCAAACCGGGGAGCTGTTTTTT. It is translated as CATSDYTGQTGELFF.

The chain combines TRBV24-1 with TRBJ2-6; D remains ambiguous. The V end was cut by 4 bases, the J end by 3 bases, with 9 bases between. This CDR3 spans 15 amino acids. CDR1 KGHDR and CDR2 SFDVKD come from the germline V gene. CDR3 sequence reads: CATSDGPVGANVLTF. The CDR3 region has the DNA TGTGCCACCAGTGACGGCCCGGTTGGGGCCAACGTCCTGACTTTC.

The V call is TRBV6-2 or TRBV6-3, the J call TRBJ1-2; no clear D gene. There are 12 residues in the CDR3. The V end was cut by 5 bases, the J end by 3 bases, with 7 bases between. The germline V gene has CDR1 MNHEY and CDR2 SVGEGT. The CDR3 sequence: CASSPSHYGYTF. CDR3 DNA: TGTGCCAGCAGTCCAAGTCACTATGGCTACACCTTC.

This clonotype came up a few times. This rearrangement joins TRBV7-9 to TRBJ2-3; D is unclear. The CDR3 covers 14 residues. V was cut by 6 bases and J by 3 bases, with 13 bases left in between. The germline V gene has CDR1 SEHNR and CDR2 FQNEAQ (reference sequence). The CDR3 region is CASRRTDDTDTQYF. The CDR3 region has the DNA TGTGCCAGCAGACGAACTGACGATACAGATACGCAGTATTTT.

This chain connects TRBV27 to TRBJ1-1; D unclear. CDR1 is MNHEY and CDR2 is SMNVEV in the germline V gene (reference sequence). V was clipped by 4 bases and J by 0 bases, with 12 bases between them. The CDR3 runs 15 residues. As DNA, the CDR3 is TGTGCCAGCAGTTCATACATCGGCTTGAACACTGAAGCTTTCTTT. It translates to CASSSYIGLNTEAFF.

V is TRBV10-3 and J is TRBJ1-1; TRBD1 matches at 9 bases. With 6 bases clipped from V and 2 bases from J, the junction kept 7 bases outside the gene matches. The CDR3 has 15 amino acids. From germline, CDR1 is ENHRY and CDR2 SYGVKD. DNA of the CDR3: TGTGCCATCAGGCCGGGACAGGGTTCCAACACTGAAGCTTTCTTT. Encoded protein: CAIRPGQGSNTEAFF.

The chain uses TRBV30 and TRBJ1-1; 7 bases align to TRBD1. This CDR3 spans 11 amino acids. Germline assignment: CDR1 GTSNPN and CDR2 SVGIG (reference sequence). With V trimmed by 4 bases and J by 10 bases, 6 bases remained unmatched. CDR3 nucleotide sequence: TGTGCCTGGAACAGGGGCTGGCGAGCTTTCTTT. Protein sequence: CAWNRGWRAFF.

The CDR3 DNA is TGTGCCAGCAGCCGCGGACTAGCGGAAATCACAGATACGCAGTATTTT. Its protein product is CASSRGLAEITDTQYF. The chain links TRBV5-4 to TRBJ2-3; 10 bases match TRBD2. After removal of 4 bases from V and 2 bases from J, the junction contained 7 bases not matched to a gene. CDR3 length: 16 amino acids. Germline V lookup: CDR1 SGHNT, CDR2 YYREEE (reference sequence).

The chain couples TRBV11-3 to TRBJ2-5, with a possible D match to TRBD2 (5 bases). CDR3 length: 15 amino acids. The ends were cut back, 0 bases at V and 1 base at J, with 9 bases in the middle. Germline V lookup: CDR1 SGHNT, CDR2 YENEEA. The CDR3 protein is CASSLDASGQETQYF. The CDR3 bases are TGTGCCAGCAGCTTAGACGCCAGCGGCCAAGAGACCCAGTACTTC.

This clonotype has a handful of counts. The chain joins TRBV27 to TRBJ2-3; a possible D gene is TRBD1 (5 bases). This CDR3 region has 15 residues. V was shortened by 5 bases and J by 4 bases, with 16 bases between the two germline ends. The germline V gene encodes CDR1 MNHEY and CDR2 SMNVEV (reference sequence). This CDR3 is CASSPPLQDPDTQYF. The CDR3 DNA reads TGTGCCAGCAGTCCGCCTCTACAGGATCCAGATACGCAGTATTTT.

The chain has TRBV6-6 and TRBJ2-3; D ambiguous. The V gene's germline CDR1 is MNHNY and CDR2 SVGAGI (reference sequence). The length of the CDR3 is 19 residues. V was shortened by 4 bases and J by 0 bases, with 23 bases between the two germline ends. Written as DNA, the CDR3 is TGTGCCAGCAGTTCCGGCCCGACTGTCCTCCGAACTAGCACAGATACGCAGTATTTT. Amino acid sequence: CASSSGPTVLRTSTDTQYF.

This clonotype was detected only a few times. The chain recombines TRBV3-1 with TRBJ2-3; 8 nucleotides line up with TRBD2. Germline CDR1 and CDR2: LGHDT and YNNKEL (reference sequence). The CDR3 is 12 residues long. Trimming removed 6 bases from V and 15 bases from J; junction bases left unmatched: 11. The CDR3 bases are TGTGCCAGCAGGGGGACGGGGGGGCCGATATATTTT. It yields the protein CASRGTGGPIYF.

This chain connects TRBV7-9 to TRBJ2-1; 8 bases agree with TRBD2. After removal of 5 bases from V and 7 bases from J, the junction contained 13 bases not matched to a gene. The germline V gene has CDR1 SEHNR and CDR2 FQNEAQ (reference sequence). The CDR3 has 16 residues. CDR3 loop: CASSPFSGGTRNEQFF. The CDR3 DNA sequence: TGTGCCAGCAGCCCCTTTTCGGGGGGGACTAGAAATGAGCAGTTCTTC.

J is TRBJ1-1 and V is TRBV20-1; TRBD1 matches 9 bases. Looked up from germline, CDR1 is DFQATT and CDR2 is SNEGSKA (reference sequence). Trimming cost V 1 base and J 1 base; bases outside gene matches: 7. The CDR3 is made up of 16 amino acids. The CDR3 nucleotides are TGCAGTGCTAGAGGGCCCCTGACAGGGGGGAACACTGAAGCTTTCTTT. Protein sequence: CSARGPLTGGNTEAFF.

The chain uses TRBV4-3 and TRBJ2-3; possibly TRBD2 for D (6 bases). V lost 5 bases and J 2 bases, leaving 14 bases between the germline ends. Germline lookup yields CDR1 LGHNA and CDR2 YSLEER. The CDR3 covers 15 residues. CDR3 sequence (DNA): TGCGCCAGCAGCTACGGAGGGAGTTACACAGATACGCAGTATTTT. Amino acids: CASSYGGSYTDTQYF.

The chain's CDR3 is CASSLARGRLNTEAFF. The CDR3 bases are TGTGCCAGCAGCTTAGCGCGGGGCCGCTTGAACACTGAAGCTTTCTTT. The chain is built from TRBV7-8 and TRBJ1-1, with TRBD1 as a possible D gene (5 bases). CDR1 is SGHVS and CDR2 is FQNEAQ in the germline V gene. The CDR3 covers 16 residues. V lost 0 bases and J lost 0, with 11 bases in between. Based on the CDR3 plus reference TRBV7-8 and TRBJ1-1, the full variable domain is GAGVSQSPRYKVAKRGQDVALRCDPISGHVSLFWYQQALGQGPEFLTYFQNEAQLDKSGLPSDRFFAERPEGSVSTLKIQRTQQEDSAVYLCASSLARGRLNTEAFFGQGTRLTVV.

The chain carries TRBV29-1 and TRBJ2-7; no reliable D call. Germline CDR1 and CDR2: SQVTM and ANQGSEA. The CDR3 sequence is 13 residues long. V shed 4 bases and J shed 3 bases, with 13 bases lying between them. The DNA of the CDR3 is TGCAGCGTTGGGCCCCTTCCGGACTACGAGCAGTACTTC. It codes for CSVGPLPDYEQYF.

CDR3 sequence reads: CASKKTPDNYGYTF. The DNA for the CDR3 is TGTGCCAGCAAGAAGACCCCAGATAACTATGGCTACACCTTC. V usage is TRBV9 and J usage is TRBJ1-2; no clear D gene. The CDR3 contains 14 residues. V dropped 6 bases and J dropped 1 base, with 13 bases sitting between them. Germline CDR1 SGDLS, CDR2 YYNGEE.

This clonotype appeared once. The chain combines TRBV4-1 with TRBJ2-1; a possible D gene is TRBD1 (6 bases). Germline V gene lookup returns CDR1 MGHRA and CDR2 YSYEKL. V was pared by 5 bases and J by 2 bases, with 13 bases between. The CDR3 has 15 residues. CDR3 coding DNA: TGCGCCAGCAGCGCGGCCCAGGGGACCTACAATGAGCAGTTCTTC. Residues: CASSAAQGTYNEQFF.

The chain has TRBV12-3 or TRBV12-4 and TRBJ2-5; D not resolved. Trimming pared 6 bases from V and 2 bases from J, leaving 4 bases between. There are 11 residues in the CDR3. The CDR3: CASRIQETQYF. In DNA form, the CDR3 reads TGTGCCAGCAGGATTCAAGAGACCCAGTACTTC.

Only a few counts were recorded for this clonotype. The chain employs TRBV5-1 and TRBJ2-2, with 8 bases identical to TRBD1. Germline values: CDR1 SGHRS, CDR2 YFSETQ. J gave up 6 bases and V 5 bases, and 9 bases lay outside the gene matches. This CDR3 has 15 amino acids. The CDR3 loop reads CASSPDRALAGELFF. In DNA, the CDR3 is TGCGCCAGCAGTCCGGACAGGGCTTTAGCCGGGGAGCTGTTTTTT.

This clonotype was counted between two and nine times. This CDR3 is CASSLGLAGTNEQFF. The CDR3 DNA sequence: TGTGCCAGCAGCCTAGGACTAGCGGGGACCAATGAGCAGTTCTTC. This chain uses TRBV6-2 or TRBV6-3 with TRBJ2-1; 12 bases fit TRBD2. Trimming took 6 bases from V and 6 from J; bases not matched to a gene: 6. The CDR3 sequence is 15 residues long. Germline CDR1 MNHEY, CDR2 SVGEGT.

This clonotype has only a few counts. V usage is TRBV9 and J usage is TRBJ1-1, with D perhaps TRBD1 (5 bases). V lost 0 bases and J lost 5, with 14 bases in between. The CDR3 has 15 residues. Germline V lookup: CDR1 SGDLS, CDR2 YYNGEE. CDR3 nucleotides: TGTGCCAGCAGCGTAGACGGGAGGGGAGTGACTGAAGCTTTCTTT. Amino acid sequence: CASSVDGRGVTEAFF. Full variable domain (remainder filled in from reference TRBV9 and TRBJ1-1): DSGVTQTPKHLITATGQRVTLRCSPRSGDLSVYWYQQSLDQGLQFLIQYYNGEERAKGNILERFSAQQFPDLHSELNLSSLELGDSALYFCASSVDGRGVTEAFFGQGTRLTVV.

There are a few counts of this clonotype. The chain employs TRBV6-5 and TRBJ2-1; 8 nucleotides agree with TRBD2. Germline CDR1 reads MNHEY; CDR2 reads SVGAGI. This CDR3 is built from 14 residues. The V and J ends lost 2 bases and 5 bases, in that order; junction bases with no gene match: 2. CDR3 nucleotides: TGTGCCAGCAGTTACGGGGGACTAGACAATGAGCAGTTCTTC. It specifies CASSYGGLDNEQFF.

This clonotype has a handful of counts. This sequence joins TRBV3-1 and TRBJ2-5; D not resolved. In germline, CDR1 is LGHDT, CDR2 YNNKEL (reference sequence). Trimming cost V 4 bases and J 6 bases, with 9 bases left between them. CDR3 length: 12 amino acids. The CDR3 spells CASSPYTQTQYF. The CDR3 DNA sequence: TGTGCCAGCAGCCCCTACACCCAGACCCAGTACTTC.

Only one count was recorded for this clonotype. The gene calls are TRBV6-2 or TRBV6-3 and TRBJ2-7; D perhaps matches TRBD1 (5 bases). The ends were cut back, 7 bases at V and 6 bases at J, with 16 bases in the middle. The CDR3 sequence is 13 residues long. Germline-derived CDR1 and CDR2 are MNHEY and SVGEGT. The chain's CDR3 is CASTTGGSGEQYF. CDR3 bases: TGTGCCAGCACTACAGGCGGATCGGGCGAGCAGTACTTC.